This T cell receptor (beta chain) originates from a study of T cells in Graves' hyperthyroidism and ophthalmopathy. Study background: Prior to any treatment, at the point of initial diagnosis, peripheral blood was collected. Study-wide results and limits: Stable hyperthyroidism was told apart from ophthalmopathy by a model built on 13 V-J features. Ophthalmopathy, which appeared later, was predicted by the model a median about 6 months before onset. Also found in blood were most expanded thyroid clonotypes above 0.001.

The CDR3 regions of TCR beta were amplified from RNA transcripts. The HTBI primer set served for first-round RT-PCR of the TCR CDR3. One entry per CDR3 protein, called by TCRdb with MiXCR from the multiplex PCR reads. The data contain about 530,000 distinct CDR3 sequences, over 15% of them singletons. This clonotype was counted at least ten times. The antigen remains unidentified. The V gene's germline CDR1 is MNHNS and CDR2 SASEGT. After removal of 3 bases from V and 0 bases from J, the junction contained 7 bases not matched to a gene. The length of the CDR3 is 17 residues. The receptor was isolated from a woman aged 18 to 35 with Graves' ophthalmopathy. The specimen was blood. The chain combines TRBV6-1 with TRBJ1-1; the match to TRBD1 covers 10 bases. Written as DNA, the CDR3 is TGTGCCAGCAGTGATATTTGGACAGGGGGGATGAACACTGAAGCTTTCTTT. Its translation is CASSDIWTGGMNTEAFF.